Shown below are 20 T cell receptor beta chains from a single sample sequenced in a study of early T cells in non-severe SARS-CoV-2 infection. TCRdb re-derived calls from the 5' RACE reads in MiXCR, one entry per CDR3 protein. The sample contains about 48,000 distinct CDR3 sequences, around a tenth of which appear only once. Sequences were obtained from whole blood. All receptors derive from an adult who was a healthcare worker with PCR-confirmed SARS-CoV-2 infection or an uninfected control (not recorded which).

The chain is built from TRBV6-1 and TRBJ1-1; 7 nucleotides agree with TRBD1. With 7 bases clipped from V and 1 base from J, the junction kept 6 bases outside the gene matches. The CDR3 length is 14 residues. Germline V gene sequence: CDR1 MNHNS, CDR2 SASEGT. CDR3 in DNA: TGTGCCAGCAATTTAGGGACAGCGAACACTGAAGCTTTCTTT. Translation: CASNLGTANTEAFF.

This clonotype has a count of ten or more. The genes are TRBV4-1 and TRBJ2-1, with D possibly TRBD1 on 6 matching bases. CDR1 MGHRA and CDR2 YSYEKL come from the germline V gene. Trimming took off 1 base at V and 2 bases at J, with 9 bases between the two ends. The CDR3 loop spans 15 amino acids. The chain's CDR3 is CASSQGQGTYNEQFF. CDR3 DNA sequence: TGCGCCAGCAGCCAAGGGCAGGGGACCTACAATGAGCAGTTCTTC.

The V call is TRBV6-1, the J call TRBJ2-1; 10 bases are shared with TRBD2. The V gene's germline CDR1 is MNHNS and CDR2 SASEGT. Trimming removed 3 bases from V and 6 bases from J; junction bases left unmatched: 2. This CDR3 has 14 residues. The CDR3: CASSDSGRFNEQFF. CDR3 DNA sequence: TGTGCCAGCAGTGATAGCGGGAGGTTCAATGAGCAGTTCTTC.

This clonotype was seen more than once but under ten times. V usage is TRBV11-2 and J usage is TRBJ2-1; 7 bases line up with TRBD2. Germline values: CDR1 SGHAT, CDR2 FQNNGV. The CDR3 is 16 amino acids. V gave up 7 bases and J gave up 3 bases; unmatched junction bases: 12. In DNA, the CDR3 is TGTGCCAGCATCCTCTCGAGGCTAGCGGACTACAATGAGCAGTTCTTC. Encoded protein: CASILSRLADYNEQFF.

This clonotype was seen many times. The chain combines TRBV7-9 with TRBJ1-5, with 8 bases fitting TRBD1. Germline CDR1 and CDR2: SEHNR and FQNEAQ (reference sequence). This CDR3 is 15 amino acids long. V lost 0 bases, J lost 3 bases, and 1 base stayed unmatched. CDR3 amino acids: CASSLAGQVNQPQHF. The DNA for the CDR3 is TGTGCCAGCAGCTTAGCGGGACAGGTCAATCAGCCCCAGCATTTT.

Comment on this clonotype: An end of the junction does not agree with germline; a read error may underlie this. V gene TRBV19 combines with J gene TRBJ2-7; possibly TRBD1 or TRBD2 for D (5 bases each). The CDR3 spans 15 residues. Germline V CDR1 and CDR2: LNHDA, SQIVND (reference sequence). This CDR3 is CASSSGTSGSYEPYF. In DNA form, the CDR3 reads TGTGCCAGTAGTTCCGGGACCTCCGGATCCTACGAGCCGTACTTC.

This clonotype showed up just a few times. The chain uses TRBV7-9 and TRBJ2-7; no reliable D call. V lost 5 bases, J lost 1 base, and 18 bases lay in between. Per the germline V gene, CDR1 is SEHNR and CDR2 is FQNEAQ (reference sequence). The CDR3 sequence is 16 residues long. In nucleotides, the CDR3 is TGTGCCAGCAGCCCGGGCCAGTCCGCCCATTCCTACGAGCAGTACTTC. Translation gives CASSPGQSAHSYEQYF.

V usage is TRBV6-5 and J usage is TRBJ1-2; TRBD1 might be the D (5 bases). Trimming stripped 4 bases from V and 7 bases from J, with 13 bases between. The CDR3 is 13 amino acids. The V gene's germline CDR1 is MNHEY and CDR2 SVGAGI. CDR3 sequence (DNA): TGTGCCAGCAGTTCCCGGGACGGATCTGGCTACACCTTC. Its translation: CASSSRDGSGYTF.

In this sample, this clonotype turned up many times. DNA for the CDR3: TGTGCCAGCAGTTTATTCCCTTGGCGGCAGCCTAGCACAGATACGCAGTATTTT. Translating it yields CASSLFPWRQPSTDTQYF. The genes are TRBV28 and TRBJ2-3; D not resolved. Per germline, CDR1 MDHEN and CDR2 SYDVKM. V lost 1 base, J lost 0 bases, and 17 bases lay in between. This CDR3 comprises 18 residues.

V usage is TRBV18 and J usage is TRBJ2-3; unclear D gene. Germline V lookup: CDR1 KGHSH, CDR2 LQKENI. With 0 bases removed from V and 2 bases from J, the gap between germline ends came to 6 bases. This CDR3 spans 14 amino acids. CDR3 DNA: TGTGCCAGCTCACCACCAGGGAACACAGATACGCAGTATTTT. Its protein is CASSPPGNTDTQYF.

The sample holds a few counts of this clonotype. The rearrangement links TRBV3-1 to TRBJ2-3, with TRBD1 matching 10 bases. Germline-derived CDR1 and CDR2 are LGHDT and YNNKEL (reference sequence). V lost 3 bases and J lost 3; bases outside the gene matches: 3. This CDR3 contains 15 residues. CDR3 in amino acids: CASSQGQGFTDTQYF. The CDR3, as DNA: TGTGCCAGCAGCCAGGGACAGGGGTTTACAGATACGCAGTATTTT.

The rearrangement joins TRBV12-3 or TRBV12-4 to TRBJ1-2; D is undetermined. This CDR3 is 15 amino acids long. V gave up 7 bases and J gave up 2 bases, with 17 bases separating them. The CDR3 spells CASTPAGVGNYGYTF. The CDR3 nucleotides are TGTGCCAGCACCCCCGCCGGGGTTGGGAACTATGGCTACACCTTC.

This clonotype was seen more than once but under ten times. This sequence joins TRBV20-1 and TRBJ2-7; 7 bases align to TRBD2. Germline V gene sequence: CDR1 DFQATT, CDR2 SNEGSKA (reference sequence). The CDR3 extends over 15 amino acids. The trim removed 0 bases at V and 0 bases at J, leaving 5 bases unmatched. The CDR3 region has the DNA TGCAGTGCTAGAGAAATCGCGGGAGACTCCTACGAGCAGTACTTC. Protein product: CSAREIAGDSYEQYF.

This clonotype was counted only a few times. The CDR3 region is CASSLARAAEAFF. CDR3 DNA: TGTGCCAGCAGCTTAGCGCGGGCAGCCGAAGCTTTCTTT. J is TRBJ1-1 and V is TRBV7-2; D gene unclear. Germline assignment: CDR1 SGHTA and CDR2 FQGNSA. The CDR3 runs 13 residues. V lost 0 bases and J lost 8, with 10 bases in between.

This clonotype is a singleton in its sample. This chain links TRBV2 with TRBJ2-2, with 11 positions matching TRBD2. J lost 4 bases, V lost 4 bases, and 17 bases had no gene match. Germline V gene sequence: CDR1 SNHLY, CDR2 FYNNEI. This CDR3 has 20 amino acids. CDR3 sequence reads: CASSAVPGLAATRGTGELFF. For the CDR3, the DNA is TGTGCCAGCAGTGCCGTGCCGGGACTAGCGGCCACCAGGGGCACCGGGGAGCTGTTTTTT.

Many counts were recorded for this clonotype. This chain links TRBV20-1 with TRBJ1-4; D may be TRBD1 (5 bases). The V end was cut by 2 bases, the J end by 5 bases, with 24 bases between. This CDR3 has 18 residues. The germline gives CDR1 DFQATT, CDR2 SNEGSKA (reference sequence). The DNA for the CDR3 is TGCAGTGCTAGACCTTTCGAAAGATCCAGGGCCAAGAATGAAAAACTGTTTTTT. This codes for CSARPFERSRAKNEKLFF.

This clonotype was recorded at least ten times. The chain recombines TRBV6-5 with TRBJ1-4; no reliable D call. Germline assignment: CDR1 MNHEY and CDR2 SVGAGI. V was shortened by 0 bases and J by 8 bases, with 16 bases between the two germline ends. The CDR3 is 16 residues long. The DNA of the CDR3 is TGTGCCAGCAGTTACTCCATCCCGAGGGTCGGCGAAAAACTGTTTTTT. Protein: CASSYSIPRVGEKLFF.

This clonotype appeared a few times. The chain is built from TRBV28 and TRBJ2-2; D remains ambiguous. Germline V lookup: CDR1 MDHEN, CDR2 SYDVKM. V was shortened by 5 bases and J by 4 bases, with 5 bases between the two germline ends. This CDR3 contains 12 residues. The CDR3 DNA reads TGTGCCAGCAGTGTTGGCACCGGGGAGCTGTTTTTT. This encodes CASSVGTGELFF.

V usage is TRBV5-6 and J usage is TRBJ2-7; no reliable D call. From germline, CDR1 is SGHDT and CDR2 YYEEEE. V was shortened by 6 bases and J by 3 bases, with 16 bases between the two germline ends. The CDR3 is 14 amino acids. CDR3: CASTLQRVFYEQYF. CDR3 DNA: TGTGCCAGCACCCTTCAACGGGTATTCTACGAGCAGTACTTC.

There are many counts of this clonotype. This chain's CDR3 is CSVSTGTGGTEAFF. The CDR3 bases are TGCAGCGTTTCGACAGGGACCGGGGGAACTGAAGCTTTCTTT. This rearrangement joins TRBV29-1 to TRBJ1-1; 7 bases agree with TRBD1. Germline values: CDR1 SQVTM, CDR2 ANQGSEA. The CDR3 has 14 amino acids. V was pared by 5 bases and J by 5 bases, with 11 bases of the junction left unmatched.